The present TCR beta chain was sequenced within a study of STAT3 mutations in large granular lymphocyte leukemia (dated by TCRdb to about 2019). For the study in its entirety: In roughly half of the longitudinally sequenced T-LGLL patients, canonical activating STAT3 mutations were detected. One or more immunosuppressive therapy regimens were given to more than half of T-LGLL patients, and hematologic response was seen in 40% to 50% of the treated patients. Serial deep sequencing of TCRbeta CDR3 and STAT3 was performed in patients with T-cell large granular lymphocyte leukemia to reconstruct clonal hierarchy and dynamics. From an initial cohort of roughly 190 LGL patients, some 17 representative T-LGLL cases were chosen for longitudinal sequencing of TCRbeta and STAT3. As controls, the study also included longitudinal sequencing of a couple of patients with natural killer LGL leukemia. Patients were sequenced at 4 time points on average, with the number of samplings per patient ranging from 2 to 8. The investigation overall reported the following: Variable intervals between samplings and differing treatment regimens complicated linking therapy response to changes in TCR clonal burden. Because no samples were available when a clone first appeared, clonal expansion was inferred from samplings taken at other points. TCR clonotype switching after therapy was seen in about 35% of the 18 patients, with all newly emerging clones being STAT3 wild type. Persisting codominant clonotypes in some patients meant a small but highly pathogenic clone may have been missed. At least one immunodominant TCRbeta clonotype was identified in every T-LGLL patient, and multiple immunodominant subclonotypes were identified in about half of the T-LGLL patients. The burden of the dominant TCR clone was higher than the STAT3 mutant burden in several patients, which suggests that the STAT3 mutation arose secondarily inside a clone that had already expanded.

From cysteine to phenylalanine, the CDR3 is 16 amino acids long. Of all the DNA, just the CDR3 is kept, 48 bases in frame from base 1. Trimming removed 5 bases from V and 0 bases from J; the gene matches leave 9 bases unexplained. CDR1 SGHRS and CDR2 YFSETQ are derived from the germline V gene. DNA was extracted from blood mononuclear cells, and the same DNA was used for both TCR and STAT3 sequencing. With respect to this clone: No antigen is known for it. Per-base qualities were not stored, and no clone one base away is much larger.

An Illumina MiSeq was used to sequence the TCRbeta libraries, yielding an average of about 40,773 productive templates per sample. Using multiplex PCR amplification, the immunoSEQ assay generated the TCRbeta CDR3 libraries. The paper's data handling went like this. Repertoire diversity was calculated as previously defined, with values near 0 taken to indicate extremely monoclonal samples. This is the immuneACCESS table as TCRdb keeps it, with only in-frame sequences that have V and J called. A part of the clones is gone; compared with another copy, unresolved V genes explain less than half, and the rest is unexplained. That table gives V, J and clone size, and the DNA gave D and trimming. The sample table holds more than 4,500 clones, of which more than 60% were seen once. The ten largest account for roughly 82% of the sample.

What was sequenced was peripheral blood mononuclear cells. The V and J segments used are TRBV5-1 and TRBJ2-3, with 7 junctional bases fitting TRBD2. The sequence derives from a man aged 35 to 55 with T-cell large granular lymphocyte leukemia. Some clones in this sample may be carry-over from other donors' samples. The age is the age at diagnosis. The sequenced DNA is TGCGCCAGCAGGTCCCTAGCGGCCTTTAGCACAGATACGCAGTATTTT. It codes for CASRSLAAFSTDTQYF.